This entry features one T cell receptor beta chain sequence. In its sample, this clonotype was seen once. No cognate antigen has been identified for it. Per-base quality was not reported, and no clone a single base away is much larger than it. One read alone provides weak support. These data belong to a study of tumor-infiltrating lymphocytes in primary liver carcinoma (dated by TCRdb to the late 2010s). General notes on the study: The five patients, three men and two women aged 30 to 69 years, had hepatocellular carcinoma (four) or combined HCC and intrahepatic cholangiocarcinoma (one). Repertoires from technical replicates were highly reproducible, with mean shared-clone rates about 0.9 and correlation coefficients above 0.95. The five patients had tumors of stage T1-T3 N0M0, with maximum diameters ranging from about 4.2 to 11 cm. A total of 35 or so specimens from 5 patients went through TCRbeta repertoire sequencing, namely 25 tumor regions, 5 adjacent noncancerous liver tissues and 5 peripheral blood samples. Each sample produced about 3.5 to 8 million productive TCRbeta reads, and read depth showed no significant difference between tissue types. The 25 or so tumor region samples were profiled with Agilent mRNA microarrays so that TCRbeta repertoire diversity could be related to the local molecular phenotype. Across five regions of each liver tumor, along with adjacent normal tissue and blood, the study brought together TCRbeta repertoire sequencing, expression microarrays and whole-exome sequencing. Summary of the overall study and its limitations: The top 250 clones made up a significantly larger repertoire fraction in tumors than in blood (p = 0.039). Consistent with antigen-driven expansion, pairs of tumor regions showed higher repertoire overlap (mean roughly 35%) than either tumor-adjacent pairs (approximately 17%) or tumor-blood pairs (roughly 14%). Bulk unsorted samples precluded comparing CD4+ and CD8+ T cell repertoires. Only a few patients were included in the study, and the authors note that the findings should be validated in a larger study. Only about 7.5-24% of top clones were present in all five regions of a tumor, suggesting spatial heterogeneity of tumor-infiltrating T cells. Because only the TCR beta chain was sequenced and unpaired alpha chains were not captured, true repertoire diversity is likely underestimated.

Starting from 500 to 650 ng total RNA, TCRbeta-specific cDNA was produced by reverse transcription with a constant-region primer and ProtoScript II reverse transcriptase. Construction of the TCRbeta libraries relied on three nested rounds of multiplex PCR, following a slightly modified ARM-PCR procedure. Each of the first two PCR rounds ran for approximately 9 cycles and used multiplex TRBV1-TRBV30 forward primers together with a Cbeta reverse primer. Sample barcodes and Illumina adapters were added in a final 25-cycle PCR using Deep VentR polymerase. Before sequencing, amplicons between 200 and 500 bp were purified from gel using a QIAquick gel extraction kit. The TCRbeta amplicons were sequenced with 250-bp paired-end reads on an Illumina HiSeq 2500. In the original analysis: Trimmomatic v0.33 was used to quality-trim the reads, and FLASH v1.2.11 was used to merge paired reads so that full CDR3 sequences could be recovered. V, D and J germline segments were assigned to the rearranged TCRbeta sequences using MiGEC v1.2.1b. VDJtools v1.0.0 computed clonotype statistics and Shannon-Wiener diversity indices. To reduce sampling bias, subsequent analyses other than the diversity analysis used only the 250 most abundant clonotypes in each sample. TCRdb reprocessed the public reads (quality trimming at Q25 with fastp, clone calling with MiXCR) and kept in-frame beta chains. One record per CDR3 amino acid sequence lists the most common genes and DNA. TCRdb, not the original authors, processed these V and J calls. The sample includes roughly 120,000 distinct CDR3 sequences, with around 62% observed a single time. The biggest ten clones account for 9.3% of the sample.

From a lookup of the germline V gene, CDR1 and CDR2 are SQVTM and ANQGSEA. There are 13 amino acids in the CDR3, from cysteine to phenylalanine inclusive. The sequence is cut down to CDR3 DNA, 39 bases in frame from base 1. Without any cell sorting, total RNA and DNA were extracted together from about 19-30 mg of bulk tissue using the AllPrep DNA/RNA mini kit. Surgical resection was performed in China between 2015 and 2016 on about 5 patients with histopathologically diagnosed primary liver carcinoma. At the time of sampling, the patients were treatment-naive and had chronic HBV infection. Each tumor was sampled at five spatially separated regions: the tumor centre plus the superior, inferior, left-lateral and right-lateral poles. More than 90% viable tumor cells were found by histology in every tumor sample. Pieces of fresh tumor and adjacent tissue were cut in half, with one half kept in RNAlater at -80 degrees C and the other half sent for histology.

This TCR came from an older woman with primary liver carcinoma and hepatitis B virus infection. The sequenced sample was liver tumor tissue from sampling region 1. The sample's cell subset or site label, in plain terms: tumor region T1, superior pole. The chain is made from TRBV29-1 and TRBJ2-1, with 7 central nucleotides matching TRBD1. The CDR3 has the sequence CIIEQGYVGEQFF. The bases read TGCATCATCGAACAGGGGTACGTGGGTGAGCAGTTCTTC.